The 26 T cell receptor beta chains given below trace back to one sample, sequenced in a study of Graves' ophthalmopathy and Graves' hyperthyroidism. TCR beta CDR3 amplification used RNA transcripts. Second-round multiplex PCR followed a first-round RT-PCR using HTBI primers. TCRdb recomputed calls from the multiplex PCR reads with MiXCR, one row per CDR3 protein. The table lists approximately 480,000 distinct CDR3 sequences, 13% to 15% of them singletons. The specimen was blood. These receptors were taken from a woman aged 25 to 39 with Graves' ophthalmopathy.

This clonotype was observed many times. This CDR3 is CSVVQETQYF. The CDR3 DNA sequence: TGCAGCGTTGTCCAAGAGACCCAGTACTTC. This chain joins TRBV29-1 and TRBJ2-5; D not resolved. From germline, CDR1 is SQVTM and CDR2 ANQGSEA. Trimming took 4 bases from V and 1 from J, leaving 1 base between them. CDR3 length equals 10 residues.

At least ten counts were recorded for this clonotype. This rearrangement joins TRBV20-1 to TRBJ1-5, with a tentative D call TRBD1 (5 bases). V lost 6 bases and J 3 bases, leaving 15 bases between the germline ends. The CDR3 consists of 14 residues. Germline lookup yields CDR1 DFQATT and CDR2 SNEGSKA (reference sequence). The CDR3 bases are TGCAGTGCCAGTTCCGGACAAGCCAATCAGCCCCAGCATTTT. Its translation is CSASSGQANQPQHF.

This clonotype was picked up many times. The chain joins TRBV7-8 to TRBJ1-2; 9 nucleotides agree with TRBD1. The CDR3 is 18 residues long. Germline lookup yields CDR1 SGHVS and CDR2 FQNEAQ. The V gene end was trimmed by 5 bases and the J gene end by 1 base; junction bases not matched to a gene: 14. CDR3 in amino acids: CASSPRRGQGGFNYGYTF. For the CDR3, the DNA is TGTGCCAGCAGCCCCCGAAGGGGACAGGGAGGGTTTAACTATGGCTACACCTTC.

This clonotype was detected many times. V is TRBV18 and J is TRBJ1-6, with D possibly TRBD1 on 5 matching bases. With 3 bases removed from V and 6 bases from J, the gap between germline ends came to 12 bases. Germline values: CDR1 KGHSH, CDR2 LQKENI. The CDR3 totals 15 residues. The CDR3 loop reads CASSPTPTVNSPLHF. The DNA of the CDR3 is TGTGCCAGCTCACCTACCCCGACAGTTAATTCACCCCTCCACTTT.

This clonotype has a count of ten or more. The chain carries TRBV12-3 or TRBV12-4 and TRBJ1-5; 12 nucleotides match TRBD1. V shed 4 bases and J 7 bases; nucleotides not matched to a gene: 5. CDR3 length: 15 amino acids. The CDR3 nucleotides are TGTGCCAGCAGTTCGGGACAGGGGGCGCGGCAGCCCCAGCATTTT. Its protein product is CASSSGQGARQPQHF.

As for this clonotype: This may stem from a read error, because a much larger clone lies one nucleotide away. V and J are TRBV20-1 and TRBJ2-7, with a weak D call TRBD1 (5 bases). CDR3 length equals 15 residues. The V end lost 3 bases, the J end lost 4 bases, and 19 bases lay between the germline ends. The germline CDR1 and CDR2 sequences are DFQATT and SNEGSKA (reference sequence). The CDR3 bases are TGCAGTGCTAGTTTAGAGGCAGGGCTTCGATACGAGCAGTACTTC. Translation gives CSASLEAGLRYEQYF.

The V call is TRBV20-1, the J call TRBJ1-2; D not certain. Germline V lookup: CDR1 DFQATT, CDR2 SNEGSKA (reference sequence). The CDR3 extends over 12 amino acids. The germline V and J ends were trimmed by 4 bases and 2 bases, with 8 bases remaining between them. The CDR3 DNA sequence: TGCAGTGCTACCAAGGACAACTATGGCTACACCTTC. This encodes CSATKDNYGYTF.

This sequence joins TRBV3-1 and TRBJ1-2; TRBD1 aligns across 7 bases. Germline V gene data show CDR1 as LGHDT and CDR2 as YNNKEL (reference sequence). Losses at the gene ends were 5 bases for V and 8 bases for J; bases not matched to a gene: 11. The CDR3 runs to 14 residues. Here the CDR3 reads CASSALGGGGGYTF. For the CDR3, the DNA is TGTGCCAGCAGCGCCCTTGGAGGGGGCGGCGGCTACACCTTC.

This clonotype has a count of ten or more. This sequence joins TRBV10-3 and TRBJ1-2; D is perhaps TRBD1 (6 bases). V lost 7 bases and J lost 2, with 11 bases in between. This CDR3 region has 13 residues. Germline CDR1 ENHRY, CDR2 SYGVKD. The CDR3 nucleotides read TGTGCCATCACCAAGGACAGCAACTATGGCTACACCTTC. Amino acid sequence: CAITKDSNYGYTF.

Ten or more counts support this clonotype. J is TRBJ1-5 and V is TRBV15; possibly TRBD1 for D (5 bases). The germline CDR1 and CDR2 sequences are LNHNV and YYDKDF (reference sequence). Trimming stripped 0 bases from V and 3 bases from J, with 6 bases between. The CDR3 is 14 residues long. The CDR3 DNA sequence: TGTGCCACCAGCAGAGACAGGGTCAATCAGCCCCAGCATTTT. As protein: CATSRDRVNQPQHF.

In this sample, this clonotype turned up many times. The chain employs TRBV2 and TRBJ2-2; maybe TRBD2 (6 bases). Trimming took 6 bases from V and 1 from J, leaving 12 bases between them. Germline values: CDR1 SNHLY, CDR2 FYNNEI. This CDR3 spans 15 amino acids. The CDR3 DNA reads as TGTGCCAGCAGACCAGTGGGGGGGAACACCGGGGAGCTGTTTTTT. Its protein is CASRPVGGNTGELFF.

This clonotype was recorded many times. J is TRBJ1-5 and V is TRBV12-3 or TRBV12-4; D gene uncertain. Trimming pared 0 bases from V and 4 bases from J, leaving 7 bases between. The CDR3 runs to 14 residues. The chain's CDR3 is CASSLAPGNQPQHF. Here the CDR3 DNA reads TGTGCCAGCAGTTTAGCGCCCGGGAATCAGCCCCAGCATTTT.

This clonotype was seen repeatedly, ten times or more. At one of its ends the junction is not consistent with the germline gene, which may arise from a read error. The gene calls are TRBV12-3 or TRBV12-4 and TRBJ1-2; TRBD1 is a possible D gene (5 bases). There are 13 residues in the CDR3. The CDR3 sequence: CASSLGAGYGCTF. CDR3 bases: TGTGCCAGCAGTCTAGGGGCGGGGTATGGCTGCACCTTC.

This clonotype was seen repeatedly, ten times or more. The gene calls are TRBV20-1 and TRBJ1-5, with 7 bases matching TRBD1. After removal of 2 bases from V and 6 bases from J, the junction contained 13 bases not matched to a gene. Germline CDR1 is DFQATT and CDR2 is SNEGSKA (reference sequence). CDR3 length equals 16 residues. The CDR3 is CSARSTGSWVSQPQHF. As DNA, the CDR3 is TGCAGTGCTAGATCGACAGGGTCCTGGGTTAGTCAGCCCCAGCATTTT.

This clonotype was counted many times. This chain joins TRBV20-1 and TRBJ2-7, with D perhaps being TRBD1 or TRBD2 (6 bases each). The CDR3 runs to 15 residues. The V and J ends lost 4 bases and 7 bases respectively, with 23 bases between them. Germline values: CDR1 DFQATT, CDR2 SNEGSKA (reference sequence). For the CDR3, the DNA is TGCAGTGCTACACAACTAGCAGGGGCTACTACGGAGCAGTACTTC. It translates to CSATQLAGATTEQYF.

This clonotype showed up many times. The J gene is TRBJ1-5, the V gene TRBV15; the D gene is possibly TRBD1 (6 bases). V was trimmed by 0 bases and J by 1 base, leaving 13 bases between them. In germline, CDR1 is LNHNV, CDR2 YYDKDF (reference sequence). This CDR3 is 17 amino acids long. CDR3 bases: TGTGCCACCAGCAGAGATCGGGCGACAGGAAGCAATCAGCCCCAGCATTTT. The encoded protein is CATSRDRATGSNQPQHF.

This clonotype was recorded many times. This chain links TRBV28 with TRBJ2-7, with 9 bases matching TRBD1. V gave up 5 bases and J gave up 4 bases; unmatched junction bases: 9. CDR3 length: 15 residues. Germline values: CDR1 MDHEN, CDR2 SYDVKM. This CDR3 reads CASSHTGTGSYEQYF. The DNA of the CDR3 is TGTGCCAGCAGTCATACCGGGACAGGGAGTTACGAGCAGTACTTC. The full variable domain, with the rest looked up from reference TRBV28 and TRBJ2-7, is DVKVTQSSRYLVKRTGEKVFLECVQDMDHENMFWYRQDPGLGLRLIYFSYDVKMKEKGDIPEGYSVSREKKERFSLILESASTNQTSMYLCASSHTGTGSYEQYFGPGTRLTVT.

The rearrangement uses TRBV6-1 and TRBJ1-2; no clear D gene. CDR3 length: 19 amino acids. Trimming pared 2 bases from V and 2 bases from J, leaving 24 bases between. CDR1 and CDR2 from the germline V gene are MNHNS and SASEGT. The CDR3 protein is CASSEFLDGYAQFNYGYTF. The DNA for the CDR3 is TGTGCCAGCAGTGAATTCCTCGACGGATACGCACAGTTCAACTATGGCTACACCTTC.

This clonotype was observed many times. The chain links TRBV20-1 to TRBJ1-1; 8 bases match TRBD1. The junction had 10 bases not matched to a gene; V was cut back by 6 bases and J by 10 bases. Looked up from germline, CDR1 is DFQATT and CDR2 is SNEGSKA (reference sequence). The CDR3 consists of 12 residues. CDR3 region: CSATRTGFGAFF. CDR3 nucleotides: TGCAGTGCGACTAGGACAGGGTTCGGAGCTTTCTTT.

This clonotype was seen only a few times. The chain combines TRBV18 with TRBJ1-1; a weak D match, TRBD1 (5 bases). The germline V gene encodes CDR1 KGHSH and CDR2 LQKENI. The CDR3 consists of 12 residues. Trimming removed 5 bases from V and 7 bases from J, with 11 bases in between. This chain's CDR3 is CASSAGRLEAFF. The DNA for the CDR3 is TGTGCCAGCTCAGCAGGGCGCCTTGAAGCTTTCTTT.

At least ten counts were recorded for this clonotype. The gene calls are TRBV7-9 and TRBJ1-6; perhaps TRBD1 as D (5 bases). The germline gives CDR1 SEHNR, CDR2 FQNEAQ (reference sequence). Deletions cut 1 base from V and 2 bases from J, with 9 bases between. This CDR3 has 16 amino acids. The CDR3 sequence is CASSLGRVPYNSPLHF. The CDR3 bases are TGTGCCAGCAGCTTAGGCAGGGTACCCTATAATTCACCCCTCCACTTT.

This clonotype was detected ten times or more. This chain links TRBV7-4 with TRBJ1-2; no clear D. The germline gives CDR1 SGHVT, CDR2 SQSDAQ. CDR3 length: 15 residues. The V gene lost 4 bases and the J gene lost 0 bases, with 12 bases spanning the gap. The CDR3 reads CASSYPRHPNYGYTF. The CDR3 DNA reads as TGTGCCAGCAGCTACCCGCGACATCCTAACTATGGCTACACCTTC. Supplemented by reference TRBV7-4 and TRBJ1-2, the full variable domain reads GAGVSQSPRYKVAKRGRDVALRCDSISGHVTLYWYRQTLGQGSEVLTYSQSDAQRDKSGRPSGRFSAERPERSVSTLKIQRTEQGDSAVYLCASSYPRHPNYGYTFGSGTRLTVV.

This clonotype was observed at least ten times. The chain has TRBV13 and TRBJ1-1; D uncertain. Germline CDR1 is PRHDT and CDR2 is FYEKMQ (reference sequence). Trimming cost V 0 bases and J 1 base, with 9 bases left between them. The CDR3 length is 15 residues. CDR3 sequence (DNA): TGTGCCAGCAGCTTAGGACCGGGCCGGAACACTGAAGCTTTCTTT. Translated: CASSLGPGRNTEAFF.

This clonotype occurred many times. The V gene is TRBV7-2, the J gene TRBJ2-2; D call uncertain. The V end was cut by 3 bases, the J end by 0 bases, with 8 bases between. Germline V gene sequence: CDR1 SGHTA, CDR2 FQGNSA. This CDR3 contains 15 residues. CDR3 in amino acids: CASSFVRTNTGELFF. The CDR3 DNA reads TGTGCCAGCAGCTTCGTAAGAACGAACACCGGGGAGCTGTTTTTT.

The chain joins TRBV11-2 to TRBJ2-2; TRBD2 matches at 7 bases. The CDR3 has 16 amino acids. Germline V gene lookup returns CDR1 SGHAT and CDR2 FQNNGV. Losses at the gene ends were 5 bases for V and 0 bases for J; bases not matched to a gene: 6. The CDR3 coding sequence is TGTGCCAGCAGCCAAGGGACTACGACGAACACCGGGGAGCTGTTTTTT. Protein product: CASSQGTTTNTGELFF.

This clonotype was found many times. This sequence joins TRBV6-5 and TRBJ1-5, with D possibly TRBD1 on 6 matching bases. Trimming stripped 6 bases from V and 4 bases from J, with 16 bases between. Germline V gives CDR1 MNHEY, CDR2 SVGAGI. The CDR3 sequence is 15 residues long. The CDR3 region is CASRIVEGGNQPQHF. DNA for the CDR3: TGTGCCAGCAGGATCGTCGAAGGGGGGAATCAGCCCCAGCATTTT.